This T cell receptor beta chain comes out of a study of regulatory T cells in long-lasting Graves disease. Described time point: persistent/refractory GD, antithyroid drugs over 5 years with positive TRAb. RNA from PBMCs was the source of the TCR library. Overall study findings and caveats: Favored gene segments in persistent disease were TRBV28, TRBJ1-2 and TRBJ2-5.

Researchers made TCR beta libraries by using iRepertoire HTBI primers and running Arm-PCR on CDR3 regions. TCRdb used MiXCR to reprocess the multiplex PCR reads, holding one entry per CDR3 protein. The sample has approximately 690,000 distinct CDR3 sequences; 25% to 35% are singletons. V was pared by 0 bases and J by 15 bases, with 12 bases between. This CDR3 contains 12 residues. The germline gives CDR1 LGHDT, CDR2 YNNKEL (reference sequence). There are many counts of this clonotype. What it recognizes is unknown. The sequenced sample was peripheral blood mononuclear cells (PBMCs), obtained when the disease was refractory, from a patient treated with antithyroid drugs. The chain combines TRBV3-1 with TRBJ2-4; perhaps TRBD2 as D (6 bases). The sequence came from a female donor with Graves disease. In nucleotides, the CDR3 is TGTGCCAGCAGCCAAGAGGAGGGGTACTCGTACTTC. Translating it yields CASSQEEGYSYF.